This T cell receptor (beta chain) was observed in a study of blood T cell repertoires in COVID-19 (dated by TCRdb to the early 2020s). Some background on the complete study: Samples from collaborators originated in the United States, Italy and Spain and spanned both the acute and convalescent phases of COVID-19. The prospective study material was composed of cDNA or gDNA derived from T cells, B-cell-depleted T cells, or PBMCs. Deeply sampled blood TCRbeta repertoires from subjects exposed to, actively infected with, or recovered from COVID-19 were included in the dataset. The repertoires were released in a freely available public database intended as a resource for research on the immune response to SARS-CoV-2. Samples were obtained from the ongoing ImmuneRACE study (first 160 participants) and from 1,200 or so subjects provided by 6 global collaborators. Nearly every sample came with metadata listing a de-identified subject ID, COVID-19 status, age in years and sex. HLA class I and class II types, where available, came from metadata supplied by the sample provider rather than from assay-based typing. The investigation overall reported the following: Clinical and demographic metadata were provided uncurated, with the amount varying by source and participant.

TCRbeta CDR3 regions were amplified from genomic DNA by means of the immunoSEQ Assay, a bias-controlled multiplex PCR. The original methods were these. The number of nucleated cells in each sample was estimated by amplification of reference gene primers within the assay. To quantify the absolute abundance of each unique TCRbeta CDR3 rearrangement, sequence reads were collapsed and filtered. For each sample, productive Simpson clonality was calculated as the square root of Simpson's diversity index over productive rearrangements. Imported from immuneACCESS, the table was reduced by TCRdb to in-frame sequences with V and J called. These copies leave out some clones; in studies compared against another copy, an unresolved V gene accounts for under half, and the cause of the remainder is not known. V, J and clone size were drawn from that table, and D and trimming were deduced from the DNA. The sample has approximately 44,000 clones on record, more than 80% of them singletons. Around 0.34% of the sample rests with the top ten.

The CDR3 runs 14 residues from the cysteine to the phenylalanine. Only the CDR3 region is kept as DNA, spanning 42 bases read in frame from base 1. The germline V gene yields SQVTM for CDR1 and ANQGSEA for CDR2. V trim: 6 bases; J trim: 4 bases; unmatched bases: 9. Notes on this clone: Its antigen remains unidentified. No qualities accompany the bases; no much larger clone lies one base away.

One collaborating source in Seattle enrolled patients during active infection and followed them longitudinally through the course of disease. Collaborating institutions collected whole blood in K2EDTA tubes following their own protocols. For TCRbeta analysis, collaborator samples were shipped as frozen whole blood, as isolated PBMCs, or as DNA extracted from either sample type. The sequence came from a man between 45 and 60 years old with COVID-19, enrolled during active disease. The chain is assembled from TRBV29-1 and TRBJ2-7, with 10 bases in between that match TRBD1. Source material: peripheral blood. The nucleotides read TGCAGCGTGAAGGGGGGACAGGGGAGGTACGAGCAGTACTTC. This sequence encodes CSVKGGQGRYEQYF.